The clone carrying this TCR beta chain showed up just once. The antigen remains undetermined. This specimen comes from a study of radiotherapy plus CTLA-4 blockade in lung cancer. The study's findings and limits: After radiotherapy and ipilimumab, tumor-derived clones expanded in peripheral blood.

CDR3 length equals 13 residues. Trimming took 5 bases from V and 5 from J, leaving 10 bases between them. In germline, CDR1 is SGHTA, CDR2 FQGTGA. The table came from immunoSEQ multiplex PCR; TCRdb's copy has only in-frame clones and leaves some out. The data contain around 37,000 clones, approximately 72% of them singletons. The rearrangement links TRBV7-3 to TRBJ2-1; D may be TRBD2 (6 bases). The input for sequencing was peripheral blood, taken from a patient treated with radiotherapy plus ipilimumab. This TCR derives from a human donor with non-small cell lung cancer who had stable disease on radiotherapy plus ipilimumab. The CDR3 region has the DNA TGTGCCAGCAGCCCGGGGAGGAACAATGAGCAGTTCTTC. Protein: CASSPGRNNEQFF.